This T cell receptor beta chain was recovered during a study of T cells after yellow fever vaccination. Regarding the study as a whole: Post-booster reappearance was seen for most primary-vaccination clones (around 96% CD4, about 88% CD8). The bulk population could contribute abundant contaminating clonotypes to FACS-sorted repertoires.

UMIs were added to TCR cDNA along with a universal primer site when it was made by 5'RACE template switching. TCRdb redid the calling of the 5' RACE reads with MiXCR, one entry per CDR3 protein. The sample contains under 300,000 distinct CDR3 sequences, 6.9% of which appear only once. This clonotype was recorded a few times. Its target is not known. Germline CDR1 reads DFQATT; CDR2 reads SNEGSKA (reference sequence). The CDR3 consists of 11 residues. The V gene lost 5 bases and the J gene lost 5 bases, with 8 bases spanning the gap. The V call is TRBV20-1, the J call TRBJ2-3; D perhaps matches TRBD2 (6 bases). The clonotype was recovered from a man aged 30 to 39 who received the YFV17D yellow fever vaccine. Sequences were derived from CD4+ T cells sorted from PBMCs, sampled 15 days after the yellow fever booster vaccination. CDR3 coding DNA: TGCAGTGCTCGAGCGGGAGATACGCAGTATTTT. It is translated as CSARAGDTQYF.